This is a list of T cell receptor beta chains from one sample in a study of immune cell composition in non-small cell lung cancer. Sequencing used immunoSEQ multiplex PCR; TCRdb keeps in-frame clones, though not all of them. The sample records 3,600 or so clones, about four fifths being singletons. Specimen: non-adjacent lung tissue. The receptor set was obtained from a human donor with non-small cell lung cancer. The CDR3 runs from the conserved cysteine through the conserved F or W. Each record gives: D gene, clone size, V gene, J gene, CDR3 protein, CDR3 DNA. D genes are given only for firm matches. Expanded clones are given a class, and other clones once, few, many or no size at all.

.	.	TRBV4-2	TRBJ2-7	CASSQARAESSYEQYF	TGTGCCAGCAGCCAAGCGCGGGCGGAGAGCTCCTACGAGCAGTACTTC
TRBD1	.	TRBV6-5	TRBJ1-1	CASSSPAGTGRYGAFF	TGTGCCAGCAGTTCTCCCGCCGGGACAGGGCGATACGGAGCTTTCTTT
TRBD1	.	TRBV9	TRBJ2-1	CASSRQGAGDEQFF	TGTGCCAGCAGCAGACAGGGGGCAGGGGATGAGCAGTTCTTC
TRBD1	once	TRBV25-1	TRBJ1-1	CASNPQGRSTEAFF	TGTGCCAGCAATCCACAGGGGAGGAGCACTGAAGCTTTCTTT
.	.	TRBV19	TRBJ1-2	CASSKTGNYGYTF	TGTGCCAGTAGTAAAACAGGGAACTATGGCTACACCTTC
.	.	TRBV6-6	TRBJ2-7	CASSYDSSYEQYF	TGTGCCAGCAGTTACGACAGTTCCTACGAGCAGTACTTC
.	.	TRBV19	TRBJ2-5	CASSFPTGTQYF	TGTGCCAGTAGTTTCCCAACAGGGACCCAGTACTTC
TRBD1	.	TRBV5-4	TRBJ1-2	CATTSGGANYGYTF	TGTGCCACGACGTCAGGGGGAGCTAACTATGGCTACACCTTC
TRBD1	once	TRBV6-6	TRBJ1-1	CASRDRQGNTEAFF	TGTGCCAGCAGAGATCGACAGGGTAACACTGAAGCTTTCTTT
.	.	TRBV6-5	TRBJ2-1	CASSLAGLVEQFF	TGTGCCAGCAGTTTGGCGGGTCTGGTTGAGCAGTTCTTC
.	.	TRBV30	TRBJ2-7	CAWSRGLSYEQYF	TGTGCCTGGAGCCGCGGTCTTTCCTACGAGCAGTACTTC
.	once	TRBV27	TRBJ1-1	CASSLSGGRMNTEAFF	TGTGCCAGCAGTTTATCAGGGGGAAGAATGAACACTGAAGCTTTCTTT
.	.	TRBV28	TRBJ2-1	CASLRGFTGNNEQFF	TGTGCCTCTCTGAGAGGATTTACGGGGAACAATGAGCAGTTCTTC
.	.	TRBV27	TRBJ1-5	CASSSSTGYQPQHF	TGTGCCAGCTCTTCCTCAACAGGGTATCAGCCCCAGCATTTT
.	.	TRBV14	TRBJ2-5	CASSQGQGETQYF	TGTGCCAGCAGCCAAGGCCAGGGGGAGACCCAGTACTTC
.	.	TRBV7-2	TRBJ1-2	CASSLELAYGYTF	TGTGCCAGCAGCTTAGAGCTTGCCTATGGCTACACCTTC
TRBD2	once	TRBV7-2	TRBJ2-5	CASSLGSSGSLAETQYF	TGTGCCAGCAGCTTAGGGTCTAGCGGGAGCCTGGCGGAGACCCAGTACTTC
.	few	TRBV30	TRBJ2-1	CAWSVIGGGINEQFF	TGTGCCTGGAGTGTCATAGGGGGAGGGATCAATGAGCAGTTCTTC
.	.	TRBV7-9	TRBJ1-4	CASSLVGQTNEKLFF	TGTGCCAGCAGCTTAGTTGGCCAAACGAACGAAAAACTGTTTTTT
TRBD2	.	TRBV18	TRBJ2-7	CASSPSGEAYEQYF	TGTGCCAGCTCCCCCAGCGGGGAGGCCTACGAGCAGTACTTC
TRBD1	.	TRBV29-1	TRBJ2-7	CSVKYPGQGSGEQYF	TGCAGCGTTAAATACCCGGGACAGGGTTCAGGGGAGCAGTACTTC
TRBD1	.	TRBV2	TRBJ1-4	CARQTGGGNEKLFF	TGTGCCAGACAAACAGGGGGCGGTAATGAAAAACTGTTTTTT